Following are 7 T cell receptor beta chains from one sample sequenced in a study of T cells in women clearing cervical HPV infection. Repertoires were generated with immunoSEQ multiplex PCR, while TCRdb's copy carries only in-frame clones and drops some. This sample lists about 35,000 clones; its ten largest clones have 1.5% to 2%. The sequenced material came from blood buffy coat. The receptor source for this set is a woman aged 18-70 years with a cervical HPV16 infection that either progressed to CIN3+ or cleared (not recorded which).

A word on this clone: The sequenced fragment ends 3 residues before the CDR3 boundary, so the rest is inferred from the germline J gene. The chain is built from TRBV2 and TRBJ1-2; D may be TRBD1 (5 bases). CDR1 is SNHLY and CDR2 is FYNNEI in the germline V gene. The CDR3 length is 14 residues. Incomplete CDR3 DNA: TGTGCCAGCAGGTGGACTAGCGGGACCTACGAC. Translated, it gives CASRWTSGTYD. The entire CDR3 reads CASRWTSGTYDYTF.

Points on this clone: The sequence runs out 3 residues before the end of the CDR3; the remainder is reconstructed from the germline J gene. The gene calls are TRBV2 and TRBJ2-5; 10 bases are a match to TRBD2. This CDR3 has 15 amino acids. Germline-derived CDR1 and CDR2 are SNHLY and FYNNEI. CDR3 protein: CASSLLLAGHDTQYF. The CDR3 bases that were read are TGTGCCAGCAGTCTATTACTAGCGGGACATGATACC.

Concerning this clone itself: The CDR3 end falls 3 residues outside the read, so it is completed with the germline J gene. The gene calls are TRBV11-2 and TRBJ2-1, with TRBD2 matching over 11 bases. Germline V lookup: CDR1 SGHAT, CDR2 FQNNGV. The V gene end was trimmed by 10 bases and the J gene end by 3 bases; junction bases not matched to a gene: 8. CDR3 length equals 15 residues. The part of the CDR3 DNA that was read is TGTGCCACAGCCACGACTAGCGGGAACTACAATGAG. Its protein product is CATATTSGNYNE. The CDR3 in full is CATATTSGNYNEQFF. Full variable domain (outside the CDR3, taken from reference TRBV11-2 and TRBJ2-1): EAGVAQSPRYKIIEKRQSVAFWCNPISGHATLYWYQQILGQGPKLLIQFQNNGVVDDSQLPKDRFSAERLKGVDSTLKIQPAKLEDSAVYLCATATTSGNYNEQFFGPGTRLTVL.

Turning to this clone: The CDR3 is cut off 3 residues early in the read; its end comes from the germline J gene. The chain links TRBV7-9 to TRBJ1-6; D possibly corresponds to TRBD1 (5 bases). V lost 2 bases to trimming and J lost 7 bases, with 9 bases between them. The CDR3 sequence is 14 residues long. Germline V CDR1 and CDR2: SEHNR, FQNEAQ (reference sequence). CDR3 region: CASSLQGRNSPLHF. The sequenced part of the CDR3 DNA is TGTGCCAGCAGCTTACAGGGTCGGAATTCACCC.

Turning to this clone: The CDR3 goes on 3 residues after the read ends, and that part is filled in from the germline J gene. The chain carries TRBV7-3 and TRBJ1-1, with TRBD1 as a possible D gene (6 bases). CDR3 length: 14 residues. The ends were cut back, 5 bases at V and 6 bases at J, with 16 bases in the middle. Germline-derived CDR1 and CDR2 are SGHTA and FQGTGA. The CDR3 DNA, read in part, is TGTGCCAGCAGCCGAGGGGGGGGCACGGCTGAA. Its translation: CASSRGGGTAE. The complete CDR3 reads CASSRGGGTAEAFF.

Turning to this clone: Read sequence stops 3 residues before the CDR3 end, and the germline J gene provides the missing end. The chain is built from TRBV29-1 and TRBJ2-3, with D possibly TRBD1 on 7 matching bases. Germline CDR1 and CDR2: SQVTM and ANQGSEA. The CDR3 is 16 residues long. Trimming took 0 bases from V and 0 from J, leaving 13 bases between them. CDR3 amino acids: CSVEDWRGLSTDTQYF. Partial CDR3 DNA: TGCAGCGTTGAAGACTGGAGGGGGCTCAGCACAGATACG.

In regard to this clone: The read stops 3 residues short of the end of the CDR3; the missing end is completed from the germline J gene. The rearrangement uses TRBV7-9 and TRBJ1-5; weak D call: TRBD1 (5 bases). The germline V gene encodes CDR1 SEHNR and CDR2 FQNEAQ (reference sequence). The CDR3 is made up of 14 amino acids. V was cut by 2 bases and J by 3 bases, with 8 bases left in between. CDR3 DNA, as far as it was read: TGTGCCAGCAGCTTAAGCAGGGACAATCAGCCC. Protein sequence: CASSLSRDNQP. The entire CDR3 reads CASSLSRDNQPQHF.